This TCR beta chain was captured by sequencing in a study of blood T cell repertoires in COVID-19. V trimming: 0 bases; J trimming: 8 bases; junction bases outside the gene matches: 9. CDR1 and CDR2 from the germline V gene are LGHNA and YNFKEQ. The CDR3 has 17 residues. Generated by immunoSEQ multiplex PCR, the TCRdb table keeps only in-frame clones and is missing some. The table shows 150,000 to 200,000 clones, with around 87% occurring only once. The chain links TRBV4-2 to TRBJ2-1; 11 positions agree with TRBD2. Sequenced sample: peripheral blood. This receptor was taken from a man in his fifties or sixties with COVID-19, enrolled during active disease. In DNA, the CDR3 is TGTGCCAGCAGCCAAGAGTTAGCGGGGGGGCCTATCGATGAGCAGTTCTTC. This encodes CASSQELAGGPIDEQFF.